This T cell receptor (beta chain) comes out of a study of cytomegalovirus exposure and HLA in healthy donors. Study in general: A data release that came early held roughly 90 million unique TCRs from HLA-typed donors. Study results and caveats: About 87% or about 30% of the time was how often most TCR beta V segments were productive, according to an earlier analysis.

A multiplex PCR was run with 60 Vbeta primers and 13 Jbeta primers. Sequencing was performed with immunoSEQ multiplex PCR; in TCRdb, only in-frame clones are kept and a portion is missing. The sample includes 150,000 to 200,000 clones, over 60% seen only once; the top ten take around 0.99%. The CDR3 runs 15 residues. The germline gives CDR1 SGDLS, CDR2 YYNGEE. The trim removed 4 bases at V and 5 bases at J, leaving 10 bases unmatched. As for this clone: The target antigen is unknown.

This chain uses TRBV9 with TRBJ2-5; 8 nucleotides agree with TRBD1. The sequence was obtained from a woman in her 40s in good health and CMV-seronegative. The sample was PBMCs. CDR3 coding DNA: TGTGCCAGCAGCCCAAGAGGACAGGGCGGCGAGACCCAGTACTTC. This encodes CASSPRGQGGETQYF.